A selection of T cell receptor beta chains follows, all from one sample in a study of blood T cell repertoires in COVID-19. Profiling relied on immunoSEQ multiplex PCR, and the TCRdb table lists in-frame clones only, not all of them. The sample carries some 96,000 clones, more than 75% recorded once. Sequenced: peripheral blood. The receptors here all came from a man under 40 in a cohort sampled during active COVID-19. Each CDR3 is given without its conserved first and last residue.

>TRBV2
ASSAGTGGVNTQY
>TRBV5-1
ASSTRTSGGPLSYNEQF
>TRBV7-6
ASSFMFKRDRAASGANVLT
>TRBV6-5
ASSEGQAHNSPLH
>TRBV7-9
ASSFFRDSQSPSTDTQY
>TRBV7-3
ASSLTLNSPLH
>TRBV5-1
ASSPDRGAAGELF
>TRBV7-7
ASSLRDRLNTEAF
>TRBV6-5
ASSYQGPGEKLF
>TRBV27
ASSLRRGNFYEQY
>TRBV5-8
ASSLHPSRTNEKLF
>TRBV4-1
ASSQARLGGGAPDTQY
>TRBV7-9
ASSLAGVQETQY
>TRBV5-6
ASSWGQGPPLH
>TRBV7-9
ASSLGTSGGNEQF
>TRBV28
ASRQNRGSPLH
>TRBV11-2
ASSLAGYEQY
>TRBV9
ASSAHPGQGLDTQY
>TRBV7-6
ASSRQGYGYT
>TRBV3-1/TRBV3-2
ASGTGRETQY
>TRBV9
ASNDGRLDTGELF
>TRBV2
ASTGEGWTGELF